The 25 T cell receptor beta chains below all came from one sample that was sequenced in a study of cytomegalovirus exposure and HLA in healthy donors. 60 Vbeta and 13 Jbeta primers were used in PCR. Measured with immunoSEQ multiplex PCR; TCRdb has only the in-frame clones, and not every one. The sample shows over 110,000 clones, 75% to 90% of them seen only once. Sequencing was done on a sample of PBMCs. These receptors were obtained from a man aged 35-49 years in good health and CMV-seronegative.

DNA for the CDR3: TGTGCCAGCAGCGGTATGAACACTGAAGCTTTCTTT. Protein: CASSGMNTEAFF. V and J are TRBV9 and TRBJ1-1; D unresolved. The CDR3 is made up of 12 amino acids. The germline gives CDR1 SGDLS, CDR2 YYNGEE. V lost 3 bases and J lost 0, with 3 bases in between.

This chain joins TRBV10-2 and TRBJ2-7, with D hard to call. The ends were cut back, 5 bases at V and 1 base at J, with 6 bases in the middle. This CDR3 comprises 12 residues. Germline loops: CDR1 WSHSY, CDR2 SAAADI. The DNA for the CDR3 is TGCGCCAGCAGTACCACTTCCTACGAGCAGTACTTC. Its translation is CASSTTSYEQYF.

V gene TRBV19 combines with J gene TRBJ1-1, with a weak D call TRBD1 (6 bases). Germline CDR1 LNHDA, CDR2 SQIVND (reference sequence). There are 14 residues in the CDR3. V lost 4 bases and J 11 bases, leaving 20 bases between the germline ends. The CDR3 DNA sequence: TGTGCCAGTAGTAAGTCGGGCAGGGGAGATAGGGCTTTCTTT. Its translation is CASSKSGRGDRAFF.

The chain employs TRBV6-5 and TRBJ2-3, with TRBD2 matching over 8 bases. The CDR3 loop spans 15 amino acids. With V trimmed by 4 bases and J by 5 bases, 8 bases remained unmatched. Germline V CDR1 and CDR2: MNHEY, SVGAGI. CDR3 amino acids: CASSSRPGGGDTQYF. The CDR3 coding sequence is TGTGCCAGCAGTTCCCGCCCGGGGGGGGGAGATACGCAGTATTTT.

The CDR3 loop is CASSSTDGTGSDYGYTF. CDR3 sequence (DNA): TGCGCCAGCAGCAGCACAGACGGGACAGGTTCGGACTATGGCTACACCTTC. The chain combines TRBV5-1 with TRBJ1-2, with 8 positions matching TRBD1. With V trimmed by 4 bases and J by 3 bases, 14 bases remained unmatched. The CDR3 contains 17 residues. Per germline, CDR1 SGHRS and CDR2 YFSETQ.

To note about this clone: An end of the junction differs from the germline gene, which may be a read error. This chain connects TRBV19 to TRBJ1-5; D not resolved. The germline V gene encodes CDR1 LNHDA and CDR2 SQIVND (reference sequence). The CDR3 length is 14 residues. CDR3: CASSRVKNDQLQHF. The CDR3 nucleotides read TGTGCCAGTAGTCGGGTGAAGAATGATCAGCTCCAGCATTTT.

The J gene is TRBJ2-5, the V gene TRBV9; the match to TRBD2 covers 9 bases. The CDR3 is 17 amino acids. Trimming removed 0 bases from V and 7 bases from J; junction bases left unmatched: 13. Germline CDR1 reads SGDLS; CDR2 reads YYNGEE. CDR3 sequence (DNA): TGTGCCAGCAGCGTAGTTCCATCGGCGGGGGGGCAGGGGACCCAGTACTTC. Protein product: CASSVVPSAGGQGTQYF.

V usage is TRBV5-4 and J usage is TRBJ2-5, with TRBD1 matching 7 bases. This CDR3 region has 14 residues. Germline V lookup: CDR1 SGHNT, CDR2 YYREEE (reference sequence). Trimming cost V 1 base and J 2 bases; bases outside gene matches: 2. The CDR3 sequence: CASSLPGQQETQYF. CDR3 DNA: TGTGCCAGCAGCTTGCCGGGACAGCAAGAGACCCAGTACTTC.

This clone was recorded once. This chain links TRBV5-1 with TRBJ1-2; TRBD1 is a possible D gene (6 bases). This CDR3 comprises 16 residues. Germline values: CDR1 SGHRS, CDR2 YFSETQ. The V end lost 5 bases, the J end lost 4 bases, and 21 bases lay between the germline ends. CDR3 in amino acids: CASSEGAGAVGYGYTF. The CDR3 DNA reads TGCGCCAGCAGTGAAGGAGCGGGGGCTGTGGGCTATGGCTACACCTTC. Full variable domain (outside the CDR3, taken from reference TRBV5-1 and TRBJ1-2): KAGVTQTPRYLIKTRGQQVTLSCSPISGHRSVSWYQQTPGQGLQFLFEYFSETQRNKGNFPGRFSGRQFSNSRSEMNVSTLELGDSALYLCASSEGAGAVGYGYTFGSGTRLTVV.

This clone was counted between two and nine times. The J gene is TRBJ1-2, the V gene TRBV5-4, with 7 nucleotides matching TRBD1. The germline V gene has CDR1 SGHNT and CDR2 YYREEE (reference sequence). The CDR3 consists of 13 residues. The junction had 6 bases not matched to a gene; V was cut back by 4 bases and J by 6 bases. The CDR3 here is CASSITGVDGYTF. CDR3 nucleotides: TGTGCCAGCAGCATCACAGGGGTGGATGGCTACACCTTC.

With respect to this clone: In the same sample, other DNA sequences code for this CDR3. The chain joins TRBV27 to TRBJ2-3; D possibly corresponds to TRBD2 (5 bases). This CDR3 spans 13 amino acids. The germline V gene has CDR1 MNHEY and CDR2 SMNVEV (reference sequence). Trimming removed 3 bases at V and 1 base at J, with 5 bases between. CDR3 DNA sequence: TGTGCCAGCAGTTTGCGGGGCACAGATACGCAGTATTTT. It translates to CASSLRGTDTQYF.

This clone has a single count. The chain is built from TRBV9 and TRBJ1-1, with D unresolved. The CDR3 extends over 14 amino acids. V lost 3 bases to trimming and J lost 6 bases, with 15 bases between them. The V gene's germline CDR1 is SGDLS and CDR2 YYNGEE. This chain's CDR3 is CASSASGVGSEAFF. CDR3 bases: TGTGCCAGCAGCGCCTCCGGGGTAGGGTCTGAAGCTTTCTTT.

A few counts support this clone. The chain combines TRBV5-6 with TRBJ2-5; the D gene is possibly TRBD1 (7 bases). In germline, CDR1 is SGHDT, CDR2 YYEEEE. V lost 4 bases to trimming and J lost 12 bases, with 19 bases between them. CDR3 length equals 13 residues. The CDR3 reads CASSPRGTAGKYF. CDR3 bases: TGTGCCAGCAGCCCTCGCGGGACAGCTGGGAAGTACTTC.

V is TRBV28 and J is TRBJ1-1; possible D gene TRBD1, 5 bases. This CDR3 is built from 14 residues. The V and J ends lost 3 bases and 0 bases respectively, with 8 bases between them. Germline CDR1 is MDHEN and CDR2 is SYDVKM. Here the CDR3 reads CASSFGGMNTEAFF. The CDR3 DNA reads TGTGCCAGCAGTTTCGGGGGGATGAACACTGAAGCTTTCTTT.

This sequence joins TRBV7-7 and TRBJ2-5; 7 bases are a match to TRBD1. The CDR3 consists of 14 residues. V was clipped by 0 bases and J by 4 bases; unmatched bases: 2. From germline, CDR1 is SSHAT and CDR2 FNYEAQ (reference sequence). CDR3 sequence: CASSLAGGRETQYF. The CDR3 bases are TGTGCCAGCAGCTTAGCAGGGGGCCGAGAGACCCAGTACTTC. The variable domain in full, with the rest retrieved from reference TRBV7-7 and TRBJ2-5, is GAGVSQSPRYKVTKRGQDVTLRCDPISSHATLYWYQQALGQGPEFLTYFNYEAQPDKSGLPSDRFSAERPEGSISTLTIQRTEQRDSAMYRCASSLAGGRETQYFGPGTRLLVL.

The table lists this clone with a few counts. The chain links TRBV19 to TRBJ1-4; D possibly corresponds to TRBD1 (5 bases). Germline V CDR1 and CDR2: LNHDA, SQIVND (reference sequence). The CDR3 loop spans 15 amino acids. The ends were cut back, 3 bases at V and 2 bases at J, with 10 bases in the middle. In DNA, the CDR3 is TGTGCCAGTAGTATTGGGGGACTTACTAATGAAAAACTGTTTTTT. It translates to CASSIGGLTNEKLFF. Full variable domain (missing parts from reference TRBV19 and TRBJ1-4): DGGITQSPKYLFRKEGQNVTLSCEQNLNHDAMYWYRQDPGQGLRLIYYSQIVNDFQKGDIAEGYSVSREKKESFPLTVTSAQKNPTAFYLCASSIGGLTNEKLFFGSGTQLSVL.

The chain combines TRBV2 with TRBJ2-1, with 8 bases that match TRBD2. The CDR3 spans 15 residues. The J segment lost 1 base and the V segment lost 6 bases, leaving 5 bases of the junction unmatched. From germline, CDR1 is SNHLY and CDR2 FYNNEI. In DNA form, the CDR3 reads TGTGCCAGCAGGAGCGGGGGTCAATCCTACAATGAGCAGTTCTTC. It encodes CASRSGGQSYNEQFF. Full variable domain (outside the CDR3, taken from reference TRBV2 and TRBJ2-1): EPEVTQTPSHQVTQMGQEVILRCVPISNHLYFYWYRQILGQKVEFLVSFYNNEISEKSEIFDDQFSVERPDGSNFTLKIRSTKLEDSAMYFCASRSGGQSYNEQFFGPGTRLTVL.

This clone turned up a few times. This sequence joins TRBV5-6 and TRBJ1-1; D uncertain. Trimming cost V 1 base and J 5 bases, with 6 bases left between them. CDR1 and CDR2 (germline): SGHDT, YYEEEE. This CDR3 comprises 12 residues. The CDR3 coding sequence is TGTGCCAGCAGCTTGTTCCGTACTGAAGCTTTCTTT. It codes for CASSLFRTEAFF.

V and J are TRBV7-2 and TRBJ1-1, with a tentative D call TRBD1 (5 bases). CDR1 is SGHTA and CDR2 is FQGNSA in the germline V gene. V was pared by 1 base and J by 10 bases, with 22 bases between. CDR3 length equals 16 residues. CDR3 region: CASSLGIELPGTPAFF. CDR3 DNA sequence: TGTGCCAGCAGCTTAGGGATCGAACTACCCGGGACTCCAGCTTTCTTT.

This clone was seen only once. The chain has TRBV13 and TRBJ2-2; 10 nucleotides align to TRBD2. The CDR3 totals 16 residues. The ends lost 4 bases at V and 4 bases at J; junction bases unmatched: 6. Germline V lookup: CDR1 PRHDT, CDR2 FYEKMQ (reference sequence). The CDR3 loop is CASSSIAGGGTGELFF. The DNA of the CDR3 is TGTGCCAGCAGCTCTATAGCGGGGGGAGGCACCGGGGAGCTGTTTTTT.

This chain links TRBV5-1 with TRBJ2-5; 8 nucleotides match TRBD1. Unmatched junction bases numbered 10, after V lost 6 bases and J lost 3 bases. In germline, CDR1 is SGHRS, CDR2 YFSETQ. This CDR3 is built from 15 residues. CDR3: CASMLQGVQEETQYF. CDR3 coding DNA: TGCGCCAGCATGCTACAGGGGGTTCAAGAAGAGACCCAGTACTTC.

The chain recombines TRBV5-1 with TRBJ2-1; a weak D match, TRBD1 (6 bases). CDR3 length equals 11 residues. With 6 bases removed from V and 7 bases from J, the gap between germline ends came to 8 bases. Germline lookup yields CDR1 SGHRS and CDR2 YFSETQ. CDR3 residues: CASKQGNEQFF. Written as DNA, the CDR3 is TGCGCCAGCAAACAGGGAAATGAGCAGTTCTTC.

The chain combines TRBV11-3 with TRBJ2-2, with 8 bases that match TRBD1. There are 17 residues in the CDR3. Germline assignment: CDR1 SGHNT and CDR2 YENEEA. V trimming: 3 bases; J trimming: 2 bases; junction bases outside the gene matches: 8. CDR3: CASSLRQGPLNTGELFF. Here the CDR3 DNA reads TGTGCCAGCAGCTTGCGACAGGGGCCCTTAAACACCGGGGAGCTGTTTTTT.

The chain recombines TRBV27 with TRBJ1-1; D perhaps matches TRBD1 (5 bases). V dropped 4 bases and J dropped 4 bases, with 16 bases sitting between them. This CDR3 has 15 amino acids. The germline gives CDR1 MNHEY, CDR2 SMNVEV (reference sequence). CDR3 in amino acids: CASSSVRVWGTEAFF. The CDR3 DNA follows: TGTGCCAGCAGTTCCGTCAGGGTCTGGGGCACTGAAGCTTTCTTT.

This sequence joins TRBV27 and TRBJ2-1; TRBD2 aligns across 12 bases. CDR3 length: 15 amino acids. J gave up 9 bases and V 8 bases, and 11 bases lay outside the gene matches. The germline CDR1 and CDR2 sequences are MNHEY and SMNVEV (reference sequence). DNA of the CDR3: TGTGCCAGCTTTGAAGCTAGCGGGGGGGCAGGTGAGCAGTTCTTC. It specifies CASFEASGGAGEQFF.